This passage covers 11 T cell receptor beta chains from one sample sequenced in a study of blood T cell repertoires in COVID-19. Here immunoSEQ multiplex PCR was the method, and the copy in TCRdb shows in-frame clones only, minus some. Of about 220,000 clones listed, around 83% were seen once; the top ten hold roughly 10%. Input material: peripheral blood. These receptors originate from a woman aged 45-65 years with COVID-19, enrolled during active disease.

In DNA, the CDR3 is TGTGCCTGGAGTGGGGGGCCGGGCACCGGGGAGCTGTTTTTT. It translates to CAWSGGPGTGELFF. The V call is TRBV30, the J call TRBJ2-2, with TRBD1 as a possible D gene (6 bases). The germline gives CDR1 GTSNPN, CDR2 SVGIG (reference sequence). Trimming left V 1 base short and J 4 bases short, with 10 bases between. The length of the CDR3 is 14 residues.

The gene calls are TRBV15 and TRBJ1-5; D is ambiguous. The V gene's germline CDR1 is LNHNV and CDR2 YYDKDF (reference sequence). The CDR3 contains 16 residues. With 0 bases removed from V and 0 bases from J, the gap between germline ends came to 9 bases. The CDR3 protein is CATSRDGSGSNQPQHF. CDR3 DNA: TGTGCCACCAGCAGAGATGGGTCGGGTAGCAATCAGCCCCAGCATTTT. Based on the CDR3 plus reference TRBV15 and TRBJ1-5, the full variable domain is DAMVIQNPRYQVTQFGKPVTLSCSQTLNHNVMYWYQQKSSQAPKLLFHYYDKDFNNEADTPDNFQSRRPNTSFCFLDIRSPGLGDTAMYLCATSRDGSGSNQPQHFGDGTRLSIL.

The chain joins TRBV2 to TRBJ2-1; D perhaps matches TRBD2 (5 bases). Per the germline V gene, CDR1 is SNHLY and CDR2 is FYNNEI. The CDR3 length is 16 residues. Trimming cost V 0 bases and J 3 bases, with 12 bases left between them. The CDR3 DNA reads as TGTGCCAGCAGTGAAGCGGTCCGGGGAAGCTACAATGAGCAGTTCTTC. The encoded protein is CASSEAVRGSYNEQFF.

The chain recombines TRBV19 with TRBJ2-1; no clear D gene. The CDR3 runs 14 residues. Trimming pared 4 bases from V and 1 base from J, leaving 8 bases between. Per the germline V gene, CDR1 is LNHDA and CDR2 is SQIVND (reference sequence). The CDR3 nucleotides read TGTGCCAGTAGTAGCCCTAGTTCCTACAATGAGCAGTTCTTC. Amino acids: CASSSPSSYNEQFF.

The chain carries TRBV7-2 and TRBJ1-6, with D maybe TRBD1 (5 bases). Looked up from germline, CDR1 is SGHTA and CDR2 is FQGNSA. This CDR3 is 14 amino acids long. V was cut by 2 bases and J by 4 bases, with 6 bases left in between. CDR3 protein: CASSLQGYNSPLHF. CDR3 bases: TGTGCCAGCAGCTTACAGGGTTATAATTCACCCCTCCACTTT.

This clone occurred a few times. The V call is TRBV4-3, the J call TRBJ1-2; 7 bases agree with TRBD1. Looked up from germline, CDR1 is LGHNA and CDR2 is YSLEER. There are 16 residues in the CDR3. V shed 1 base, J shed 4 bases, and the junction held 9 bases outside the gene matches. The CDR3 nucleotides are TGCGCCAGCAGCCAAGCCCTACAGGGGCTGGTCTATGGCTACACCTTC. It encodes CASSQALQGLVYGYTF.

In its sample, this clone was seen a few times. The chain is built from TRBV13 and TRBJ2-1; 7 nucleotides agree with TRBD1. V gave up 5 bases and J gave up 7 bases; unmatched junction bases: 14. Germline CDR1 is PRHDT and CDR2 is FYEKMQ (reference sequence). This CDR3 spans 16 amino acids. CDR3 DNA sequence: TGTGCCAGCAGCGGCCCGGGGTCAGGGGGACGGAATGAGCAGTTCTTC. Encoded protein: CASSGPGSGGRNEQFF.

The chain employs TRBV6-5 and TRBJ2-4, with 7 positions matching TRBD1. CDR3 length equals 13 residues. The trim removed 4 bases at V and 6 bases at J, leaving 3 bases unmatched. The germline gives CDR1 MNHEY, CDR2 SVGAGI. The CDR3 DNA reads as TGTGCCAGCAGTTCCCGGGACAGAAACATTCAGTACTTC. This gives the protein CASSSRDRNIQYF.

The chain employs TRBV6-5 and TRBJ1-1; 7 bases map to TRBD1. In germline, CDR1 is MNHEY, CDR2 SVGAGI. The CDR3 sequence is 14 residues long. V trimming: 2 bases; J trimming: 3 bases; junction bases outside the gene matches: 3. For the CDR3, the DNA is TGTGCCAGCAGTTACACAGGGGCTTACACTGAAGCTTTCTTT. Translating gives CASSYTGAYTEAFF.

V usage is TRBV28 and J usage is TRBJ2-6; possibly TRBD2 for D (6 bases). Between the trimmed V and J ends, which lost 6 bases and 4 bases, there was a span of 19 bases. Germline CDR1 MDHEN, CDR2 SYDVKM. The CDR3 contains 17 residues. Written as DNA, the CDR3 is TGTGCCAGCAGGCCTATAACGGGGGAACCCGGGGCCAACGTCCTGACTTTC. Translated, it gives CASRPITGEPGANVLTF. Based on the CDR3 plus reference TRBV28 and TRBJ2-6, the full variable domain is DVKVTQSSRYLVKRTGEKVFLECVQDMDHENMFWYRQDPGLGLRLIYFSYDVKMKEKGDIPEGYSVSREKKERFSLILESASTNQTSMYLCASRPITGEPGANVLTFGAGSRLTVL.

In this sample, this clone turned up once. The chain couples TRBV9 to TRBJ2-1; 8 bases are a match to TRBD1. The CDR3 runs to 17 residues. V shed 3 bases, J shed 6 bases, and the junction held 14 bases outside the gene matches. Germline CDR1 is SGDLS and CDR2 is YYNGEE. The CDR3 here is CASSADDRGQALNEQFF. CDR3 in DNA: TGTGCCAGCAGCGCAGACGACAGGGGCCAAGCTCTCAATGAGCAGTTCTTC.